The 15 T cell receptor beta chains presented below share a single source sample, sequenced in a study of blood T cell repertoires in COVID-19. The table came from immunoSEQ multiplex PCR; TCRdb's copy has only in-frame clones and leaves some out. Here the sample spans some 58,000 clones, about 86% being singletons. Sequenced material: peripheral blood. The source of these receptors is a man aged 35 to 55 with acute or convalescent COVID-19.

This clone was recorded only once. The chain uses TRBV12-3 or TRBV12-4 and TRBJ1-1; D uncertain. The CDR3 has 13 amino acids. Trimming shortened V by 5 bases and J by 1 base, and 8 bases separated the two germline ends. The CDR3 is CASSLNRNTEAFF. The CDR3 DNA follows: TGTGCCAGCAGTCTAAACAGGAACACTGAAGCTTTCTTT.

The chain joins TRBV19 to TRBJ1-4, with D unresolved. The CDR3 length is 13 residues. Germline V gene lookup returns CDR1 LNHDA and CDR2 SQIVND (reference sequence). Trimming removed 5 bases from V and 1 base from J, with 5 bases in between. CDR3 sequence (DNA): TGTGCCAGTAGTCAGGAAACTAATGAAAAACTGTTTTTT. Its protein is CASSQETNEKLFF.

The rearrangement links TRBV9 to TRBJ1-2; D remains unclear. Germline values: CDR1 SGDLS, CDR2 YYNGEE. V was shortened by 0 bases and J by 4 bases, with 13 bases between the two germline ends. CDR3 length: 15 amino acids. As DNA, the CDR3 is TGTGCCAGCAGCGTAGTGGGCAGCAGCTCCTATGGCTACACCTTC. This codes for CASSVVGSSSYGYTF.

The CDR3 DNA sequence: TGTGCCAGCAGTTCCGAGCCGGGTTATAACTATGGCTACACCTTC. Its translation: CASSSEPGYNYGYTF. This chain uses TRBV6-5 with TRBJ1-2; D is undetermined. This CDR3 comprises 15 residues. From germline, CDR1 is MNHEY and CDR2 SVGAGI. Trimming shortened V by 4 bases and J by 1 base, and 13 bases separated the two germline ends.

In nucleotides, the CDR3 is TGTGCCAGCAGCCAAGGCGGGGGGCCTGGGGATACGCAGTATTTT. As protein: CASSQGGGPGDTQYF. The genes are TRBV3-1 (or the pseudogene TRBV3-2) and TRBJ2-3; 8 bases map to TRBD2. Looked up from germline, CDR1 is LGHDT and CDR2 is YNNKEL (reference sequence). The length of the CDR3 is 15 residues. V lost 1 base and J lost 6; bases outside the gene matches: 6.

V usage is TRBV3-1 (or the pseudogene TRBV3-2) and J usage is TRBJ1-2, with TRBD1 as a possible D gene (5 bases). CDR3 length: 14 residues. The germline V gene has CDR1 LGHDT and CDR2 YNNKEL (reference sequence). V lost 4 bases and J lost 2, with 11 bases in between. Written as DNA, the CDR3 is TGTGCCAGCAGCCCCAGGGCGAGAAACTATGGCTACACCTTC. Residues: CASSPRARNYGYTF.

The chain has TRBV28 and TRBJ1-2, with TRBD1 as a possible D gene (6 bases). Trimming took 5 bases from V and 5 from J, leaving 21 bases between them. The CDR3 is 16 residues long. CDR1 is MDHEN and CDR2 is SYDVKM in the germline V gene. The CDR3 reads CASSRRQASLLYGYTF. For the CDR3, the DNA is TGTGCCAGCAGTCGACGACAGGCTTCATTACTATATGGCTACACCTTC.

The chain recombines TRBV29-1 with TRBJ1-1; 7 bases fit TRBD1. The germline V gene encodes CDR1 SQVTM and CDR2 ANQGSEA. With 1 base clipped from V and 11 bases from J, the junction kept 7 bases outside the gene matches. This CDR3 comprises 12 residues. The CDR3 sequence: CSVEGSTGEAFF. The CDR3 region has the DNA TGCAGCGTTGAAGGAAGCACAGGGGAGGCTTTCTTT. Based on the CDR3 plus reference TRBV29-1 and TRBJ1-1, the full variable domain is SAVISQKPSRDICQRGTSLTIQCQVDSQVTMMFWYRQQPGQSLTLIATANQGSEATYESGFVIDKFPISRPNLTFSTLTVSNMSPEDSSIYLCSVEGSTGEAFFGQGTRLTVV.

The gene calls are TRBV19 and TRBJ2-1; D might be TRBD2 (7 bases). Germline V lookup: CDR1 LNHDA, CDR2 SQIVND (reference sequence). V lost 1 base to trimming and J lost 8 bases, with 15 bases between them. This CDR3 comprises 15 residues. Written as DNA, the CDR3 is TGTGCCAGTAGTATAGCTCGGGGGGCAAGGGATGAGCAGTTCTTC. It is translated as CASSIARGARDEQFF. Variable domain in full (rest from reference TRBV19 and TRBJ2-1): DGGITQSPKYLFRKEGQNVTLSCEQNLNHDAMYWYRQDPGQGLRLIYYSQIVNDFQKGDIAEGYSVSREKKESFPLTVTSAQKNPTAFYLCASSIARGARDEQFFGPGTRLTVL.

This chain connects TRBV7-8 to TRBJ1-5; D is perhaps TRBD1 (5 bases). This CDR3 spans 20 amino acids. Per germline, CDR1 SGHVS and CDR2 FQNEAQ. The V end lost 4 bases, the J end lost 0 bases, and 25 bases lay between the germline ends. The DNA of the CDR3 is TGTGCCAGCAGCTATACGGGGGGAGGGCTCCCCGCATATAGCAATCAGCCCCAGCATTTT. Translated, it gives CASSYTGGGLPAYSNQPQHF.

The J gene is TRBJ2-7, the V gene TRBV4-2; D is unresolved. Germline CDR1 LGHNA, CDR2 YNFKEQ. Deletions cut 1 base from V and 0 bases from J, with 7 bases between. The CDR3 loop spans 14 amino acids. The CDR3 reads CASSQVSYSYEQYF. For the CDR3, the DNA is TGTGCCAGCAGCCAAGTGTCTTACTCCTACGAGCAGTACTTC.

The CDR3 protein is CASSLSGSGAGNTIYF. DNA for the CDR3: TGCGCCAGCAGCTTGTCGGGCAGCGGAGCTGGAAACACCATATATTTT. The gene calls are TRBV5-1 and TRBJ1-3; D is undetermined. Germline loops: CDR1 SGHRS, CDR2 YFSETQ. V gave up 1 base and J gave up 2 bases, with 13 bases separating them. There are 16 residues in the CDR3.

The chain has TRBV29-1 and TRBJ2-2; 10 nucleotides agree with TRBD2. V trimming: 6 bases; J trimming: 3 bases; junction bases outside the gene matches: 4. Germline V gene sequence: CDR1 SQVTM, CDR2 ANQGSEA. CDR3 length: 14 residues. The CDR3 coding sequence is TGCAGCGTCCGACTAGCGGGTTACACCGGGGAGCTGTTTTTT. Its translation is CSVRLAGYTGELFF.

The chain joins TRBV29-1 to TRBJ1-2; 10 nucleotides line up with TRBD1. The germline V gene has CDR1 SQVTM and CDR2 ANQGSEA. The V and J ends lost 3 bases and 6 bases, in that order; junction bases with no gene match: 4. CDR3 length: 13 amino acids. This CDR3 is CSVEGQGMDGYTF. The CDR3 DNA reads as TGCAGCGTTGAGGGACAGGGGATGGATGGCTACACCTTC.

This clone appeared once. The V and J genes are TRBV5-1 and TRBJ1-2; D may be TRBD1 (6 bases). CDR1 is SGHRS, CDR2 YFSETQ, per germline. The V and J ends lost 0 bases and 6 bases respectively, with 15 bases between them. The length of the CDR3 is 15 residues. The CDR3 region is CASSLDRAVRDGYTF. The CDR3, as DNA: TGCGCCAGCAGCTTGGACAGGGCGGTTAGAGATGGCTACACCTTC.